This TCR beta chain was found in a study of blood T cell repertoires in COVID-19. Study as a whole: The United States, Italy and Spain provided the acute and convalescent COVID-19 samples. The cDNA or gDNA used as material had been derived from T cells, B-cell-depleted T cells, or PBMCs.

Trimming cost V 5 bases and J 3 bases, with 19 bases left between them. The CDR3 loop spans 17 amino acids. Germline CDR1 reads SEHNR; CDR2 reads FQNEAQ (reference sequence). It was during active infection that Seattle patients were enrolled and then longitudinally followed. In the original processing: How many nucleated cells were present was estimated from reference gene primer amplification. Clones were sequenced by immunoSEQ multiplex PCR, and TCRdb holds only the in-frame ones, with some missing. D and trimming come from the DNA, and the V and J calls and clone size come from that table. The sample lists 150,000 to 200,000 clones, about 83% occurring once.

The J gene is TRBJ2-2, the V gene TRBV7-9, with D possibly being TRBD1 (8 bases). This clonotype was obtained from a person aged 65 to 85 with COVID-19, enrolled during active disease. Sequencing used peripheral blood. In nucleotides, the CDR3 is TGTGCCAGCAGCCACCTCACAGGGGGGGACTACACCGGGGAGCTGTTTTTT. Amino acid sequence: CASSHLTGGDYTGELFF.